The 27 T cell receptor beta chains below were found in one sample sequenced in a study of blood T cell repertoires in COVID-19. Using immunoSEQ multiplex PCR, the repertoire was profiled, and TCRdb retains in-frame clones only, with some absent. Among under 250,000 clones listed, about 83% were seen once. Sequencing was carried out using PBMCs or T cells enriched from blood (not recorded which). Source of these receptors: a woman aged 45-65 years who had been exposed to COVID-19.

The chain links TRBV7-3 to TRBJ2-3; tentatively, D is TRBD1 (6 bases). V lost 5 bases, J lost 6 bases, and 15 bases lay in between. The germline V gene encodes CDR1 SGHTA and CDR2 FQGTGA. This CDR3 contains 14 residues. The DNA of the CDR3 is TGTGCCAGCAGCCGAATTGGGGGCGGTGATACGCAGTATTTT. Protein sequence: CASSRIGGGDTQYF.

This chain connects TRBV7-6 to TRBJ1-4; 8 bases map to TRBD1. The CDR3 runs 15 residues. Germline trimming cut 5 bases from V and 3 bases from J; bases unmatched to any gene: 5. The germline V gene has CDR1 SGHVS and CDR2 FNYEAQ. The CDR3 bases are TGTGCCAGCAGCGTTGACAGGGGACCTAATGAAAAACTGTTTTTT. It encodes CASSVDRGPNEKLFF. The variable domain in full, completed from reference TRBV7-6 and TRBJ1-4, reads GAGVSQSPRYKVTKRGQDVALRCDPISGHVSLYWYRQALGQGPEFLTYFNYEAQQDKSGLPNDRFSAERPEGSISTLTIQRTEQRDSAMYRCASSVDRGPNEKLFFGSGTQLSVL.

The chain carries TRBV7-2 and TRBJ1-2; a possible D gene is TRBD1 (5 bases). V was shortened by 3 bases and J by 5 bases, with 10 bases between the two germline ends. Germline CDR1 SGHTA, CDR2 FQGNSA. The CDR3 sequence is 13 residues long. The CDR3: CASSLTVSYGYTF. CDR3 in DNA: TGTGCCAGCAGCTTGACAGTCAGTTATGGCTACACCTTC.

About this clone itself: This specimen includes other DNA sequences encoding the same CDR3. The chain employs TRBV3-1 (or the pseudogene TRBV3-2) and TRBJ1-5; D perhaps matches TRBD1 (6 bases). Germline assignment: CDR1 LGHDT and CDR2 YNNKEL (reference sequence). CDR3 length equals 13 residues. The V end lost 0 bases, the J end lost 7 bases, and 7 bases lay between the germline ends. The CDR3 is CASSQDRGQPQHF. The CDR3 DNA follows: TGTGCCAGCAGCCAAGATAGGGGGCAGCCCCAGCATTTT.

The chain couples TRBV5-6 to TRBJ2-2, with 8 nucleotides matching TRBD2. This CDR3 has 18 residues. V gave up 3 bases and J gave up 1 base; unmatched junction bases: 11. Looked up from germline, CDR1 is SGHDT and CDR2 is YYEEEE. As DNA, the CDR3 is TGTGCCAGCAGCTCGGGCCCTTTAGCGGGGCGGAACACCGGGGAGCTGTTTTTT. This codes for CASSSGPLAGRNTGELFF.

This chain connects TRBV3-1 (or the pseudogene TRBV3-2) to TRBJ1-2; TRBD1 matches 7 bases. Germline-derived CDR1 and CDR2 are LGHDT and YNNKEL (reference sequence). J lost 4 bases, V lost 3 bases, and 8 bases had no gene match. The CDR3 sequence is 15 residues long. The CDR3 DNA sequence: TGTGCCAGCAGCCATACAGGGGCCATCTCCTATGGCTACACCTTC. Translating gives CASSHTGAISYGYTF.

The J gene is TRBJ1-2, the V gene TRBV6-5; 7 bases are shared with TRBD1. This CDR3 region has 13 residues. The germline V gene encodes CDR1 MNHEY and CDR2 SVGAGI. With 7 bases clipped from V and 7 bases from J, the junction kept 9 bases outside the gene matches. The CDR3 protein is CASTPRGVGGYTF. CDR3 in DNA: TGTGCCAGCACCCCCAGGGGGGTTGGTGGCTACACCTTC.

The J gene is TRBJ1-2, the V gene TRBV6-2 or TRBV6-3, with 7 bases fitting TRBD1. The J segment lost 6 bases and the V segment lost 2 bases, leaving 12 bases of the junction unmatched. From germline, CDR1 is MNHEY and CDR2 SVGEGT. The CDR3 sequence is 16 residues long. The CDR3 here is CASSYASVGGKDGYTF. The CDR3 DNA sequence: TGTGCCAGCAGTTACGCCTCCGTAGGGGGCAAGGATGGCTACACCTTC.

The rearrangement joins TRBV29-1 to TRBJ1-1, with TRBD1 as a possible D gene (6 bases). The germline CDR1 and CDR2 sequences are SQVTM and ANQGSEA. The CDR3 is 10 amino acids. Trimming shortened V by 8 bases and J by 8 bases, and 12 bases separated the two germline ends. CDR3 in DNA: TGCAGCTCCGGACAGTTAGAAGCTTTCTTT. Protein product: CSSGQLEAFF.

The chain is built from TRBV10-3 and TRBJ1-2, with 7 bases lining up with TRBD1. This CDR3 is 12 amino acids long. With 7 bases clipped from V and 4 bases from J, the junction kept 3 bases outside the gene matches. The germline V gene encodes CDR1 ENHRY and CDR2 SYGVKD. CDR3 coding DNA: TGTGCCATCAAAGGGGGCACCTATGGCTACACCTTC. Translating it yields CAIKGGTYGYTF.

The gene calls are TRBV6-5 and TRBJ1-1, with unresolved D. The CDR3 is made up of 13 amino acids. The V gene lost 5 bases and the J gene lost 5 bases, with 12 bases spanning the gap. Germline V gene lookup returns CDR1 MNHEY and CDR2 SVGAGI. The CDR3 coding sequence is TGTGCCAGCAGTCGTCCAGGTTGGACTGAAGCTTTCTTT. It codes for CASSRPGWTEAFF.

A few counts support this clone. V usage is TRBV12-3 or TRBV12-4 and J usage is TRBJ1-1; D remains unclear. The CDR3 contains 13 residues. The V end lost 0 bases, the J end lost 7 bases, and 9 bases lay between the germline ends. CDR3 bases: TGTGCCAGCAGTTTAGCGAGGCGGGTTGAAGCTTTCTTT. Protein sequence: CASSLARRVEAFF.

This clone has just one count. The chain recombines TRBV5-1 with TRBJ1-4, with a possible D match to TRBD1 (6 bases). The V end lost 4 bases, the J end lost 4 bases, and 14 bases lay between the germline ends. Germline V gives CDR1 SGHRS, CDR2 YFSETQ. The CDR3 sequence is 15 residues long. The CDR3: CASSLTGPRNEKLFF. CDR3 DNA sequence: TGCGCCAGCAGCCTTACAGGGCCCCGTAATGAAAAACTGTTTTTT.

V gene TRBV19 combines with J gene TRBJ1-1; no definite D call. Between the trimmed V and J ends, which lost 2 bases and 6 bases, there was a span of 16 bases. This CDR3 is built from 15 residues. Germline V gene sequence: CDR1 LNHDA, CDR2 SQIVND (reference sequence). Here the CDR3 reads CASSIFAGGESEAFF. CDR3 sequence (DNA): TGTGCCAGTAGTATATTCGCCGGCGGCGAGTCTGAAGCTTTCTTT. The complete variable domain, with remaining parts taken from reference TRBV19 and TRBJ1-1, reads DGGITQSPKYLFRKEGQNVTLSCEQNLNHDAMYWYRQDPGQGLRLIYYSQIVNDFQKGDIAEGYSVSREKKESFPLTVTSAQKNPTAFYLCASSIFAGGESEAFFGQGTRLTVV.

The chain couples TRBV7-2 to TRBJ1-2; D gene ambiguous. V lost 1 base, J lost 4 bases, and 7 bases lay in between. The CDR3 extends over 13 amino acids. Per the germline V gene, CDR1 is SGHTA and CDR2 is FQGNSA. CDR3 loop: CASSLVQVYGYTF. The CDR3 nucleotides are TGTGCCAGCAGCTTAGTTCAGGTCTATGGCTACACCTTC. Full variable domain (outside the CDR3, taken from reference TRBV7-2 and TRBJ1-2): GAGVSQSPSNKVTEKGKDVELRCDPISGHTALYWYRQSLGQGLEFLIYFQGNSAPDKSGLPSDRFSAERTGGSVSTLTIQRTQQEDSAVYLCASSLVQVYGYTFGSGTRLTVV.

The chain recombines TRBV3-1 (or the pseudogene TRBV3-2) with TRBJ2-3; D is uncertain. CDR3 length: 16 residues. The germline V gene has CDR1 LGHDT and CDR2 YNNKEL (reference sequence). V was pared by 4 bases and J by 2 bases, with 16 bases between. In nucleotides, the CDR3 is TGTGCCAGCAGCCCCGTCTCCCCATTGGCCACAGATACGCAGTATTTT. Its protein product is CASSPVSPLATDTQYF.

Here the CDR3 DNA reads TGTGCCAGCAGCTTAGGGTTCACCGGGACAGGGAGGTACAATGAGCAGTTCTTC. Translating gives CASSLGFTGTGRYNEQFF. The chain couples TRBV11-3 to TRBJ2-1; 9 nucleotides align to TRBD1. V lost 1 base to trimming and J lost 4 bases; unmatched junction nucleotides: 11. The germline V gene has CDR1 SGHNT and CDR2 YENEEA. The CDR3 spans 18 residues. The whole variable domain, remainder taken from reference TRBV11-3 and TRBJ2-1, is EAGVVQSPRYKIIEKKQPVAFWCNPISGHNTLYWYLQNLGQGPELLIRYENEEAVDDSQLPKDRFSAERLKGVDSTLKIQPAELGDSAVYLCASSLGFTGTGRYNEQFFGPGTRLTVL.

The rearrangement uses TRBV28 and TRBJ1-1, with D perhaps matching TRBD1 (6 bases). Germline V gives CDR1 MDHEN, CDR2 SYDVKM. The length of the CDR3 is 16 residues. V lost 3 bases and J 5 bases, leaving 19 bases between the germline ends. Here the CDR3 reads CASSFLRGALGTEAFF. CDR3 coding DNA: TGTGCCAGCAGTTTCCTCAGGGGCGCCCTCGGTACTGAAGCTTTCTTT.

This chain uses TRBV2 with TRBJ2-7; TRBD2 might be the D (6 bases). V dropped 10 bases and J dropped 5 bases, with 15 bases sitting between them. The CDR3 runs to 12 residues. Germline lookup yields CDR1 SNHLY and CDR2 FYNNEI. The CDR3: CAKSGGWNEQYF. The CDR3 nucleotides read TGTGCCAAATCTGGGGGGTGGAACGAGCAGTACTTC.

DNA of the CDR3: TGTGCCAGCAATATAGCGGGGGGGCTTACAGATACGCAGTATTTT. Protein product: CASNIAGGLTDTQYF. The genes are TRBV9 and TRBJ2-3, with 11 nucleotides matching TRBD2. This CDR3 region has 15 residues. The germline V gene has CDR1 SGDLS and CDR2 YYNGEE. After removal of 6 bases from V and 3 bases from J, the junction contained 6 bases not matched to a gene. The whole variable domain, remainder taken from reference TRBV9 and TRBJ2-3, is DSGVTQTPKHLITATGQRVTLRCSPRSGDLSVYWYQQSLDQGLQFLIQYYNGEERAKGNILERFSAQQFPDLHSELNLSSLELGDSALYFCASNIAGGLTDTQYFGPGTRLTVL.

The chain has TRBV29-1 and TRBJ1-1, with D uncertain. The V gene's germline CDR1 is SQVTM and CDR2 ANQGSEA. CDR3 size: 12 residues. V dropped 5 bases and J dropped 6 bases, with 13 bases sitting between them. The CDR3 nucleotides read TGCAGCGTTCGTGGGCTACGCCCTGAAGCTTTCTTT. This translates into CSVRGLRPEAFF.

This chain links TRBV6-1 with TRBJ1-3; D not resolved. From germline, CDR1 is MNHNS and CDR2 SASEGT. V shed 2 bases and J shed 0 bases, with 5 bases lying between them. The CDR3 covers 14 residues. The CDR3 coding sequence is TGTGCCAGCAGTGAACCTAACTCTGGAAACACCATATATTTT. Translation: CASSEPNSGNTIYF.

This clone came up once. The CDR3 protein is CASSLALAGAGDTQYF. CDR3 DNA sequence: TGTGCCAGCAGCTTAGCACTAGCGGGGGCAGGGGATACGCAGTATTTT. The chain couples TRBV7-9 to TRBJ2-3, with TRBD2 matching 11 bases. Germline CDR1 reads SEHNR; CDR2 reads FQNEAQ (reference sequence). Unmatched junction bases numbered 5, after V lost 0 bases and J lost 6 bases. The CDR3 has 16 residues. Supplemented by reference TRBV7-9 and TRBJ2-3, the full variable domain reads DTGVSQNPRHKITKRGQNVTFRCDPISEHNRLYWYRQTLGQGPEFLTYFQNEAQLEKSRLLSDRFSAERPKGSFSTLEIQRTEQGDSAMYLCASSLALAGAGDTQYFGPGTRLTVL.

The chain employs TRBV28 and TRBJ1-1, with D possibly TRBD1 on 5 matching bases. Trimming left V 6 bases short and J 4 bases short, with 18 bases between. CDR1 is MDHEN and CDR2 is SYDVKM in the germline V gene. This CDR3 is 15 amino acids long. CDR3: CASSNGGWRGTEAFF. DNA of the CDR3: TGTGCCAGCAGCAACGGCGGATGGAGGGGCACTGAAGCTTTCTTT.

The gene calls are TRBV28 and TRBJ2-2; 8 bases are a match to TRBD2. CDR1 is MDHEN, CDR2 SYDVKM, per germline. J was trimmed by 6 bases and V by 6 bases; bases with no gene match: 6. CDR3 length equals 14 residues. The CDR3 loop is CASSPGLGAGELFF. CDR3 sequence (DNA): TGTGCCAGCAGCCCGGGACTAGGGGCCGGGGAGCTGTTTTTT.

This rearrangement joins TRBV7-2 to TRBJ1-1; D possibly corresponds to TRBD1 (5 bases). The length of the CDR3 is 16 residues. Germline CDR1 SGHTA, CDR2 FQGNSA. The V and J ends lost 3 bases and 0 bases respectively, with 14 bases between them. CDR3 DNA sequence: TGTGCCAGCAGCTTCTCCGTGGGGCGTTTGAACACTGAAGCTTTCTTT. Translating it yields CASSFSVGRLNTEAFF. The full variable domain, completed using reference TRBV7-2 and TRBJ1-1, is GAGVSQSPSNKVTEKGKDVELRCDPISGHTALYWYRQSLGQGLEFLIYFQGNSAPDKSGLPSDRFSAERTGGSVSTLTIQRTQQEDSAVYLCASSFSVGRLNTEAFFGQGTRLTVV.

The V and J genes are TRBV19 and TRBJ1-5, with D maybe TRBD1 (5 bases). This CDR3 has 15 residues. Germline assignment: CDR1 LNHDA and CDR2 SQIVND (reference sequence). The V gene lost 0 bases and the J gene lost 7 bases, with 13 bases spanning the gap. As DNA, the CDR3 is TGTGCCAGTAGTATAGAAGGCCTATCAGGGCAGCCCCAGCATTTT. Translation gives CASSIEGLSGQPQHF.